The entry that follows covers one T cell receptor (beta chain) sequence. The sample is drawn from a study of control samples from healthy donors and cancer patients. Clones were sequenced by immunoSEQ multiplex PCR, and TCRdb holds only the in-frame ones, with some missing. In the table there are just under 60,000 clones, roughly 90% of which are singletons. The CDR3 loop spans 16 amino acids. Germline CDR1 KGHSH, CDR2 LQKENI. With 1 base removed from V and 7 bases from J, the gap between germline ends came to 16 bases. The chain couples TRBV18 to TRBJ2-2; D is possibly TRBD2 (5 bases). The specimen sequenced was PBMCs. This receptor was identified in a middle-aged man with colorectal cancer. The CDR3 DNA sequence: TGTGCCAGCTCACCACGGCGCGGAGGCGATGGCGGGGAGCTGTTTTTT. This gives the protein CASSPRRGGDGGELFF.